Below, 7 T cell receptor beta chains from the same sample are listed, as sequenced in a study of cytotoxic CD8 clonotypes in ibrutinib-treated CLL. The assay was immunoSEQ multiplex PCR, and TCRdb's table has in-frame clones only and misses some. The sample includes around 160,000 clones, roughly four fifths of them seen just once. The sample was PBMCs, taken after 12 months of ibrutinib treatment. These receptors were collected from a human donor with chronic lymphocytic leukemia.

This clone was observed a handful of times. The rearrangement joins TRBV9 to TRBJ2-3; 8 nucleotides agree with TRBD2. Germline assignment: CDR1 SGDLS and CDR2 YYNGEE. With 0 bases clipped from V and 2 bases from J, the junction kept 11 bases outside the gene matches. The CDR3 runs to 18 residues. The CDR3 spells CASSVGNSGTATTDTQYF. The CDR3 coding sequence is TGTGCCAGCAGCGTAGGTAATAGCGGGACGGCTACCACAGATACGCAGTATTTT. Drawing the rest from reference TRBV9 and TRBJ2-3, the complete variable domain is DSGVTQTPKHLITATGQRVTLRCSPRSGDLSVYWYQQSLDQGLQFLIQYYNGEERAKGNILERFSAQQFPDLHSELNLSSLELGDSALYFCASSVGNSGTATTDTQYFGPGTRLTVL.

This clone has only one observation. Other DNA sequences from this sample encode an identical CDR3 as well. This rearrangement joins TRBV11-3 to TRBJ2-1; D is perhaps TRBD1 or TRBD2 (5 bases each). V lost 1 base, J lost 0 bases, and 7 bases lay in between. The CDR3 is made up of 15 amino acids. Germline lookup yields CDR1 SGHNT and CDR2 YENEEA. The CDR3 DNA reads TGTGCCAGCAGCTTAGCAGGGAGCTCCTACAATGAGCAGTTCTTC. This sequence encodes CASSLAGSSYNEQFF.

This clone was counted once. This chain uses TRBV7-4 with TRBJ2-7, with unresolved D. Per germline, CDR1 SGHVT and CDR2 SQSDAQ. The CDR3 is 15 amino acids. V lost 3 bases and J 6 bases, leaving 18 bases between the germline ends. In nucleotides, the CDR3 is TGTGCCAGCAGCTTGCAGGCAACGTGTCATTGCGAGCAGTACTTC. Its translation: CASSLQATCHCEQYF.

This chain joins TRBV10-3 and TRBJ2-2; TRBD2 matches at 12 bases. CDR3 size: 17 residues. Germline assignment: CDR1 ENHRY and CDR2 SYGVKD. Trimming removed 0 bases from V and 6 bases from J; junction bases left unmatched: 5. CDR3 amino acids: CAISESPGLAGPGELFF. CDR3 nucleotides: TGTGCCATCAGTGAGTCCCCCGGACTAGCGGGGCCCGGGGAGCTGTTTTTT.

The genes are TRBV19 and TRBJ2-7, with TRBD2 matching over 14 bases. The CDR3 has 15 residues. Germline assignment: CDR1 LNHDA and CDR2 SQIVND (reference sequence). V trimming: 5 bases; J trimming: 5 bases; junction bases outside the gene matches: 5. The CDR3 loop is CASSERTSGRNEQYF. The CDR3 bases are TGTGCCAGTAGTGAACGGACTAGCGGGAGGAACGAGCAGTACTTC.

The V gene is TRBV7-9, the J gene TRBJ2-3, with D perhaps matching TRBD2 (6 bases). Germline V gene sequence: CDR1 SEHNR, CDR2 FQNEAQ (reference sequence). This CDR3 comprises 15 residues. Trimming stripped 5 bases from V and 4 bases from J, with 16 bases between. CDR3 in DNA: TGTGCCAGCAGCCCTGCCGGAGGGCCCTCAGATACGCAGTATTTT. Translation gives CASSPAGGPSDTQYF.

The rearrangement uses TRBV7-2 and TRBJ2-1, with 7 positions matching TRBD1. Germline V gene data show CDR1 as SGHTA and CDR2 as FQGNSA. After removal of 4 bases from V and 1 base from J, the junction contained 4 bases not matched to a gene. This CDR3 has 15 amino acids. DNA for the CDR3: TGTGCCAGCAGCTCCTCAGGGGGTTCCTACAATGAGCAGTTCTTC. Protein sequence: CASSSSGGSYNEQFF.